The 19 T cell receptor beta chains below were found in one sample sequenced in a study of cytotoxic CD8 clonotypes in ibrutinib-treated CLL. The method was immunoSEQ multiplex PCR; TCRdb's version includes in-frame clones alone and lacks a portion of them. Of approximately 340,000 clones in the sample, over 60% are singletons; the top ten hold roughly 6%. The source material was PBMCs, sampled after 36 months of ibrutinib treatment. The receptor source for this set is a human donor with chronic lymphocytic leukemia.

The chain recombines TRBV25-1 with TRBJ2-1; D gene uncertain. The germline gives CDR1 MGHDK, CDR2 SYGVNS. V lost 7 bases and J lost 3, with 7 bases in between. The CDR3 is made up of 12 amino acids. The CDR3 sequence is CASMGFYNEQFF. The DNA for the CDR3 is TGTGCCAGCATGGGCTTCTACAATGAGCAGTTCTTC.

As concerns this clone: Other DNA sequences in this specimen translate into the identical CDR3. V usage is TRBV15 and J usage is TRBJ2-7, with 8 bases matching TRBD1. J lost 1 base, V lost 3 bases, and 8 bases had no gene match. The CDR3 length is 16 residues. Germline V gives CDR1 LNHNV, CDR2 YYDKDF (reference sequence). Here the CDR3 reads CATSRGPGQGSYEQYF. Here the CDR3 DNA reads TGTGCCACCAGCAGGGGGCCAGGACAGGGATCCTACGAGCAGTACTTC.

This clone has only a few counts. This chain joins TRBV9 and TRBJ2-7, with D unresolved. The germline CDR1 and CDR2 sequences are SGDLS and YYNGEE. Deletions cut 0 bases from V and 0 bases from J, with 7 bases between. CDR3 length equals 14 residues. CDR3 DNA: TGTGCCAGCAGCGTAGAAACCAACTCCTACGAGCAGTACTTC. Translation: CASSVETNSYEQYF. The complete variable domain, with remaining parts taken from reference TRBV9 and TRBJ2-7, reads DSGVTQTPKHLITATGQRVTLRCSPRSGDLSVYWYQQSLDQGLQFLIQYYNGEERAKGNILERFSAQQFPDLHSELNLSSLELGDSALYFCASSVETNSYEQYFGPGTRLTVT.

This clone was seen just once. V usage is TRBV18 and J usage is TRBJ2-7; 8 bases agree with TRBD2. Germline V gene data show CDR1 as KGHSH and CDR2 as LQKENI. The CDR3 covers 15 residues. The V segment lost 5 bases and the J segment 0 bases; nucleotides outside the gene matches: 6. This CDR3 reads CASSVFTSGSYEQYF. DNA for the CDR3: TGTGCCAGCTCAGTATTTACTAGCGGCTCCTACGAGCAGTACTTC. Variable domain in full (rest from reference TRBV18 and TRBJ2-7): NAGVMQNPRHLVRRRGQEARLRCSPMKGHSHVYWYRQLPEEGLKFMVYLQKENIIDESGMPKERFSAEFPKEGPSILRIQQVVRGDSAAYFCASSVFTSGSYEQYFGPGTRLTVT.

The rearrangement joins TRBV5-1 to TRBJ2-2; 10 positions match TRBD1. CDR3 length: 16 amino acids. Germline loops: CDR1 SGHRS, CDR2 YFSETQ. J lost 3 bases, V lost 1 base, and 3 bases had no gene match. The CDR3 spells CASSLTGQGDTGELFF. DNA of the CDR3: TGCGCCAGCAGCTTGACCGGACAGGGGGACACCGGGGAGCTGTTTTTT. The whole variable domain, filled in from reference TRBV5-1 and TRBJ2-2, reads KAGVTQTPRYLIKTRGQQVTLSCSPISGHRSVSWYQQTPGQGLQFLFEYFSETQRNKGNFPGRFSGRQFSNSRSEMNVSTLELGDSALYLCASSLTGQGDTGELFFGEGSRLTVL.

CDR3 bases: TGTGCCATCAGTCCGAGCGGGGGCATCACAGATACGCAGTATTTT. It yields the protein CAISPSGGITDTQYF. The genes are TRBV10-3 and TRBJ2-3, with 8 nucleotides matching TRBD2. The CDR3 runs 15 residues. With 5 bases clipped from V and 2 bases from J, the junction kept 6 bases outside the gene matches. The germline V gene has CDR1 ENHRY and CDR2 SYGVKD.

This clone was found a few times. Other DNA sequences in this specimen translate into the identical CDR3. The CDR3 nucleotides are TGTGCCAGCAGTTTCCGCGGGTACGAGCAGTACTTC. Protein product: CASSFRGYEQYF. This sequence joins TRBV27 and TRBJ2-7; a weak D match, TRBD2 (5 bases). Trimming took off 3 bases at V and 4 bases at J, with 7 bases between the two ends. Looked up from germline, CDR1 is MNHEY and CDR2 is SMNVEV (reference sequence). This CDR3 comprises 12 residues.

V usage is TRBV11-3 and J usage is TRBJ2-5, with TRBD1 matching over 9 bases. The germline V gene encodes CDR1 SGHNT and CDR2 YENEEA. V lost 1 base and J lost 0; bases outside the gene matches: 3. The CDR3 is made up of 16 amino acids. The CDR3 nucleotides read TGTGCCAGCAGCTTAGGGACAGGGGCGAACCAAGAGACCCAGTACTTC. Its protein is CASSLGTGANQETQYF.

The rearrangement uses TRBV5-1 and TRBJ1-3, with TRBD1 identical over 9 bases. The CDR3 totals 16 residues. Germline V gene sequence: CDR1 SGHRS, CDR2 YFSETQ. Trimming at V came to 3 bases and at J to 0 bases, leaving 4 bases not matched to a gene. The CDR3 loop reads CASSWGQGNSGNTIYF. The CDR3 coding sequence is TGCGCCAGCAGCTGGGGACAGGGAAACTCTGGAAACACCATATATTTT.

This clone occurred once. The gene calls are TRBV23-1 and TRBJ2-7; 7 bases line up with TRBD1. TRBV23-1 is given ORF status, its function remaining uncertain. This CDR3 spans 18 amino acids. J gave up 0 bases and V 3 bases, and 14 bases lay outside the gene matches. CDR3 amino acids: CASSHLYPGQMSSYEQYF. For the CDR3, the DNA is TGCGCCAGCAGTCACCTTTACCCGGGACAGATGAGCTCCTACGAGCAGTACTTC.

This chain's CDR3 is CASSPQGQGVGPQHF. The CDR3 nucleotides read TGTGCCAGTAGCCCGCAGGGACAGGGAGTGGGGCCCCAGCATTTT. V usage is TRBV19 and J usage is TRBJ1-5; 9 bases map to TRBD1. There are 15 residues in the CDR3. V lost 6 bases to trimming and J lost 9 bases; unmatched junction nucleotides: 12. Per germline, CDR1 LNHDA and CDR2 SQIVND (reference sequence).

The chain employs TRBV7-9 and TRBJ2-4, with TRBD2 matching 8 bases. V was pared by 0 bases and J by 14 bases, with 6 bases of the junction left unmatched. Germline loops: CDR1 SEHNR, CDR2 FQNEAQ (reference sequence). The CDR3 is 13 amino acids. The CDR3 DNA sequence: TGTGCCAGCAGCTTAGCCCCGGGGGGGCCAGAGTACTTC. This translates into CASSLAPGGPEYF.

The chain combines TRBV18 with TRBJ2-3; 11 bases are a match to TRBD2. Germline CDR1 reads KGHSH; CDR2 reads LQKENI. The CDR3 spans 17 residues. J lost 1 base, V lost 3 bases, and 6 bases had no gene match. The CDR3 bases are TGTGCCAGCTCACCTGGCGGACTAGCGGGTGGCACAGATACGCAGTATTTT. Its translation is CASSPGGLAGGTDTQYF.

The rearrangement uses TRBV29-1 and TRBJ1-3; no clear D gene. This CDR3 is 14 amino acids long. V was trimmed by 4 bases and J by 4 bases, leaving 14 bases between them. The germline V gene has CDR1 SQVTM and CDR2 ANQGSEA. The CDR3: CSVVGGWSGNTIYF. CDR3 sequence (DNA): TGCAGCGTTGTGGGAGGTTGGTCCGGAAACACCATATATTTT.

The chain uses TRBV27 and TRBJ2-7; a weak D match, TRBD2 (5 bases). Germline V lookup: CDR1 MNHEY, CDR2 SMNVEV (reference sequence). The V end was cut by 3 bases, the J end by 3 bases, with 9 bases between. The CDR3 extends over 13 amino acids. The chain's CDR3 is CASSFGNGYEQYF. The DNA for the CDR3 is TGTGCCAGCAGTTTCGGGAATGGCTACGAGCAGTACTTC.

The CDR3 here is CASIVDTTNYGYTF. The DNA for the CDR3 is TGTGCCAGCATCGTAGACACCACTAACTATGGCTACACCTTC. The chain employs TRBV2 and TRBJ1-2, with D unclear. The CDR3 loop spans 14 amino acids. The V and J ends lost 7 bases and 0 bases respectively, with 12 bases between them. The germline gives CDR1 SNHLY, CDR2 FYNNEI.

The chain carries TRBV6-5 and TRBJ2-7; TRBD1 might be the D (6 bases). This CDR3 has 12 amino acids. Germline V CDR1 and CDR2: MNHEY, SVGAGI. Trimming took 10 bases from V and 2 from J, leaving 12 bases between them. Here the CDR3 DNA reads TGTGCCACCACGACAGGTGCCTACGAGCAGTACTTC. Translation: CATTTGAYEQYF.

The CDR3: CASSSPGQGTFEQYF. The CDR3 DNA reads TGTGCCAGCAGCTCACCGGGACAGGGGACGTTCGAGCAGTACTTC. The chain combines TRBV7-9 with TRBJ2-7; 10 bases match TRBD1. Germline V gives CDR1 SEHNR, CDR2 FQNEAQ (reference sequence). The CDR3 sequence is 15 residues long. With V trimmed by 4 bases and J by 6 bases, 9 bases remained unmatched.

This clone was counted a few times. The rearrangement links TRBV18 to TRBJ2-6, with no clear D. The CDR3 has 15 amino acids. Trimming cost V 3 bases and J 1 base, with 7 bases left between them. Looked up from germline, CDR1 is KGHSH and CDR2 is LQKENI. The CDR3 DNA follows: TGTGCCAGCTCACCCGACCTATCTGGGGCCAACGTCCTGACTTTC. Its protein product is CASSPDLSGANVLTF.